This T cell receptor (beta chain) came from a study of blood T cell repertoires in COVID-19. Generated by immunoSEQ multiplex PCR, the TCRdb table keeps only in-frame clones and is missing some. The sample has a few hundred thousand clones, roughly nine tenths seen once. The V gene end was trimmed by 4 bases and the J gene end by 1 base; junction bases not matched to a gene: 9. Germline V lookup: CDR1 SGDLS, CDR2 YYNGEE. This CDR3 is built from 16 residues. The sample consisted of PBMCs or T cells enriched from blood (not recorded which). J is TRBJ2-3 and V is TRBV9; 7 bases map to TRBD1. The clonotype originates from a woman aged 45-60 years in a cohort exposed to, infected with or recovered from COVID-19 (not recorded which). In nucleotides, the CDR3 is TGTGCCAGCAGCTTAACATCCGACAGGGGCACAGATACGCAGTATTTT. Amino acid sequence: CASSLTSDRGTDTQYF.